One and the same sample provided the 25 T cell receptor beta chains below, sequenced in a study of beta chain bispecific antibodies for T cell cancers. Study results and caveats: The leukemia cells, rather than normal T cells, gave most of the targeted TRBV signal.

Blood mononuclear cells were expanded for about three days using either OKT3 anti-CD3 antibody or CD3/CD28 beads. TCRdb passed the 5' RACE reads through MiXCR, listing each CDR3 protein once. Altogether around 15,000 distinct CDR3 sequences are present, approximately 2% being singletons, with the ten largest covering 6.9%. No antigens are known for them. Sequencing used healthy donor T cells cultured with leukemia cells. The source of these receptors is a human donor in good health. Some clones in this sample may be carry-over from other donors' samples.

This clonotype was detected many times. The chain joins TRBV30 to TRBJ1-1, with TRBD1 matching over 8 bases. Trimming removed 5 bases from V and 4 bases from J; junction bases left unmatched: 0. Per the germline V gene, CDR1 is GTSNPN and CDR2 is SVGIG (reference sequence). The CDR3 loop spans 11 amino acids. The CDR3 loop is CAWDRGTEAFF. The DNA for the CDR3 is TGTGCCTGGGACAGGGGCACTGAAGCTTTCTTT.

Ten or more counts support this clonotype. This sequence joins TRBV7-6 and TRBJ2-1; 9 nucleotides agree with TRBD2. In germline, CDR1 is SGHVS, CDR2 FNYEAQ. The CDR3 contains 15 residues. With V trimmed by 1 base and J by 7 bases, 5 bases remained unmatched. The CDR3 loop is CASSLGGGAGNEQFF. CDR3 in DNA: TGTGCCAGCAGCTTAGGCGGGGGGGCTGGAAATGAGCAGTTCTTC.

This clonotype was picked up many times. V and J are TRBV30 and TRBJ1-1; tentative D call: TRBD1 (6 bases). The CDR3 covers 13 residues. Per germline, CDR1 GTSNPN and CDR2 SVGIG (reference sequence). Trimming pared 0 bases from V and 5 bases from J, leaving 10 bases between. For the CDR3, the DNA is TGTGCCTGGAGTGTAACAGGGAGAACTGAAGCTTTCTTT. Its translation is CAWSVTGRTEAFF.

In its sample, this clonotype was seen many times. V usage is TRBV5-1 and J usage is TRBJ1-2; 7 positions match TRBD1. After removal of 5 bases from V and 5 bases from J, the junction contained 9 bases not matched to a gene. Germline lookup yields CDR1 SGHRS and CDR2 YFSETQ. The CDR3 runs 14 residues. Here the CDR3 DNA reads TGCGCCAGCAGGAGGACAGGCGATTCGTATGGCTACACCTTC. This sequence encodes CASRRTGDSYGYTF. Full variable domain (missing parts from reference TRBV5-1 and TRBJ1-2): KAGVTQTPRYLIKTRGQQVTLSCSPISGHRSVSWYQQTPGQGLQFLFEYFSETQRNKGNFPGRFSGRQFSNSRSEMNVSTLELGDSALYLCASRRTGDSYGYTFGSGTRLTVV.

This clonotype was detected many times. The chain links TRBV7-9 to TRBJ1-1, with TRBD1 identical over 9 bases. V shed 10 bases, J shed 1 base, and the junction held 13 bases outside the gene matches. CDR1 and CDR2 from the germline V gene are SEHNR and FQNEAQ (reference sequence). The CDR3 runs 16 residues. CDR3 in amino acids: CATDPPGGQGNTEAFF. Here the CDR3 DNA reads TGTGCCACCGACCCTCCCGGGGGACAGGGGAACACTGAAGCTTTCTTT.

This clonotype was recorded many times. The chain combines TRBV5-1 with TRBJ2-6, with 9 bases fitting TRBD1. The V gene's germline CDR1 is SGHRS and CDR2 YFSETQ. The CDR3 is 20 residues long. V shed 3 bases and J 4 bases; nucleotides not matched to a gene: 17. The CDR3 DNA reads TGCGCCAGCAGCTCATGGGGGCCCGGGACAGGGATTTCAGGGGCCAACGTCCTGACTTTC. It encodes CASSSWGPGTGISGANVLTF.

By frequency in the sample, this clonotype is medium-sized (0.01 to 0.1%). The chain couples TRBV20-1 to TRBJ2-5; 12 bases line up with TRBD2. The length of the CDR3 is 15 residues. V gave up 3 bases and J gave up 4 bases; unmatched junction bases: 6. Germline loops: CDR1 DFQATT, CDR2 SNEGSKA (reference sequence). The CDR3 DNA reads TGCAGTGCTAGGCTAGCGGGGGGGCTGGGAGAGACCCAGTACTTC. Translation gives CSARLAGGLGETQYF.

This clonotype was seen ten or more times. The chain has TRBV4-1 and TRBJ2-2; TRBD1 aligns across 7 bases. V gave up 1 base and J gave up 4 bases; unmatched junction bases: 12. Germline CDR1 is MGHRA and CDR2 is YSYEKL. This CDR3 is 18 amino acids long. The CDR3 DNA reads as TGCGCCAGCAGCCAAGTCGTGGCGAGACAGGGATTCACCGGGGAGCTGTTTTTT. The encoded protein is CASSQVVARQGFTGELFF.

In this sample, this clonotype turned up many times. The chain recombines TRBV19 with TRBJ2-3; D is ambiguous. Germline lookup yields CDR1 LNHDA and CDR2 SQIVND (reference sequence). Trimming removed 1 base from V and 0 bases from J, with 11 bases in between. CDR3 size: 16 residues. This CDR3 is CASSIGGHLSTDTQYF. The CDR3 DNA reads as TGTGCCAGTAGTATAGGCGGTCACCTGAGCACAGATACGCAGTATTTT. The whole variable domain, filled in from reference TRBV19 and TRBJ2-3, reads DGGITQSPKYLFRKEGQNVTLSCEQNLNHDAMYWYRQDPGQGLRLIYYSQIVNDFQKGDIAEGYSVSREKKESFPLTVTSAQKNPTAFYLCASSIGGHLSTDTQYFGPGTRLTVL.

This clonotype was recorded at least ten times. V is TRBV6-2 or TRBV6-3 and J is TRBJ1-2; 7 nucleotides agree with TRBD1. Germline values: CDR1 MNHEY, CDR2 SVGEGT. J was trimmed by 4 bases and V by 6 bases; bases with no gene match: 8. The CDR3 extends over 14 amino acids. The CDR3 loop is CASSHRGGSYGYTF. The CDR3 nucleotides read TGTGCCAGCAGCCACAGGGGCGGGTCCTATGGCTACACCTTC.

By share, this clonotype counts as medium-sized. The rearrangement links TRBV20-1 to TRBJ2-1; 12 bases map to TRBD2. Trimming took 5 bases from V and 7 from J; bases not matched to a gene: 6. This CDR3 contains 14 residues. Germline V gives CDR1 DFQATT, CDR2 SNEGSKA (reference sequence). This CDR3 reads CSADTSGGRNEQFF. In nucleotides, the CDR3 is TGCAGTGCTGATACTAGCGGGGGGAGGAATGAGCAGTTCTTC.

This clonotype was picked up many times. CDR3 in DNA: TGTGCCAGCAGCCAAGGACTAGCGGATACGCAGTATTTT. It specifies CASSQGLADTQYF. V gene TRBV3-1 combines with J gene TRBJ2-3; 8 positions match TRBD2. V lost 1 base to trimming and J lost 6 bases; unmatched junction nucleotides: 0. Per the germline V gene, CDR1 is LGHDT and CDR2 is YNNKEL (reference sequence). The CDR3 extends over 13 amino acids.

This sequence joins TRBV27 and TRBJ2-1, with a weak D call TRBD2 (5 bases). V shed 6 bases and J shed 6 bases, with 12 bases lying between them. CDR1 MNHEY and CDR2 SMNVEV come from the germline V gene (reference sequence). The CDR3 covers 13 residues. The CDR3 loop is CASSAPGTNEQFF. The DNA for the CDR3 is TGTGCCAGCAGCGCACCGGGAACCAATGAGCAGTTCTTC.

This clonotype was counted between two and nine times. The J gene is TRBJ1-1, the V gene TRBV7-9, with unresolved D. V lost 5 bases to trimming and J lost 8 bases, with 15 bases between them. Germline loops: CDR1 SEHNR, CDR2 FQNEAQ (reference sequence). This CDR3 has 13 residues. The CDR3 region is CASSPPGRPEAFF. The CDR3 DNA reads TGTGCCAGCAGCCCCCCCGGGCGTCCGGAAGCTTTCTTT.

The V and J genes are TRBV12-3 or TRBV12-4 and TRBJ1-1, with D tentatively TRBD1 (6 bases). Trimming pared 3 bases from V and 0 bases from J, leaving 11 bases between. CDR3 length equals 15 residues. CDR3 in amino acids: CASSFSTGLNTEAFF. The CDR3 bases are TGTGCCAGCAGTTTCTCTACAGGGTTGAACACTGAAGCTTTCTTT.

This clonotype was counted at least ten times. The chain couples TRBV18 to TRBJ2-5, with D perhaps matching TRBD1 or TRBD2 (5 bases each). The CDR3 loop spans 15 amino acids. Germline V gene data show CDR1 as KGHSH and CDR2 as LQKENI. V was cut by 5 bases and J by 3 bases, with 16 bases left in between. CDR3 DNA: TGTGCCAGCTCATATCGGGACGGCGGCAAAGAGACCCAGTACTTC. Protein sequence: CASSYRDGGKETQYF.

This clonotype qualifies as medium-sized (0.01 to 0.1%). The genes are TRBV5-1 and TRBJ2-1, with TRBD2 matching over 10 bases. CDR1 is SGHRS, CDR2 YFSETQ, per germline. Losses at the gene ends were 4 bases for V and 4 bases for J; bases not matched to a gene: 5. The CDR3 is made up of 15 amino acids. The CDR3 loop reads CASSKIAGGYNEQFF. In DNA form, the CDR3 reads TGCGCCAGCAGCAAGATAGCGGGGGGTTACAATGAGCAGTTCTTC.

This clonotype was seen many times. One end of the junction fails to match germline, which may point to a read error. The chain is built from TRBV4-2 and TRBJ1-2; 7 bases align to TRBD1. The CDR3 is 16 amino acids. Per the germline V gene, CDR1 is LGHNA and CDR2 is YNFKEQ. This CDR3 is CASSQLLRDSSYGYTF. The CDR3 nucleotides are TGTGCCAGTAGCCAGCTTTTAAGGGACAGTTCCTATGGCTACACCTTC.

This clonotype has ten or more counts. The chain recombines TRBV10-3 with TRBJ2-7; 8 bases fit TRBD1. Germline V gene lookup returns CDR1 ENHRY and CDR2 SYGVKD. Unmatched junction bases numbered 16, after V lost 3 bases and J lost 0 bases. CDR3 length: 19 residues. As DNA, the CDR3 is TGTGCCATCAGTGACCCCCTTAAGAACGGGACAGGATTCTCCTACGAGCAGTACTTC. Residues: CAISDPLKNGTGFSYEQYF.

The rearrangement joins TRBV5-4 to TRBJ2-2; D is unclear. This CDR3 has 12 residues. CDR1 and CDR2 from the germline V gene are SGHNT and YYREEE (reference sequence). V shed 0 bases and J shed 7 bases, with 4 bases lying between them. This chain's CDR3 is CASSLDDGELFF. The CDR3 nucleotides are TGTGCCAGCAGCTTGGACGACGGGGAGCTGTTTTTT.

This clonotype was observed at least ten times. The gene calls are TRBV10-2 and TRBJ1-2; 8 nucleotides align to TRBD1. The CDR3 is made up of 16 amino acids. The ends lost 0 bases at V and 2 bases at J; junction bases unmatched: 5. The germline CDR1 and CDR2 sequences are WSHSY and SAAADI. CDR3 nucleotide sequence: TGCGCCAGCAGTGAGTCGACGACAGGGGTGAACTATGGCTACACCTTC. Amino acids: CASSESTTGVNYGYTF.

This clonotype was seen repeatedly, ten times or more. The V and J genes are TRBV6-5 and TRBJ2-2; 10 bases are a match to TRBD1. V lost 6 bases and J lost 1; bases outside the gene matches: 2. Germline V gene data show CDR1 as MNHEY and CDR2 as SVGAGI. The CDR3 is 15 residues long. The CDR3 sequence: CASRGTGENTGELFF. In DNA, the CDR3 is TGTGCCAGCAGAGGGACAGGGGAGAACACCGGGGAGCTGTTTTTT.

This clonotype showed up many times. V and J are TRBV6-1 and TRBJ2-3; TRBD2 agrees at 7 bases. Trimming at V came to 9 bases and at J to 0 bases, leaving 9 bases not matched to a gene. The CDR3 is 15 amino acids. Looked up from germline, CDR1 is MNHNS and CDR2 is SASEGT. The DNA for the CDR3 is TGTGCCAGTACGTTCGGGGGGTACAGCACAGATACGCAGTATTTT. Translated, it gives CASTFGGYSTDTQYF.

Ten or more counts support this clonotype. The chain employs TRBV7-3 and TRBJ2-2; weak D call: TRBD2 (7 bases). Germline loops: CDR1 SGHTA, CDR2 FQGTGA. V dropped 3 bases and J dropped 4 bases, with 12 bases sitting between them. The CDR3 consists of 15 residues. Written as DNA, the CDR3 is TGTGCCAGCAGCTTCGGGGGGCCGGGCACCGGGGAGCTGTTTTTT. Protein sequence: CASSFGGPGTGELFF.

This clonotype was detected many times. The chain has TRBV7-8 and TRBJ1-6, with a weak D call TRBD1 (6 bases). This CDR3 has 18 amino acids. Germline lookup yields CDR1 SGHVS and CDR2 FQNEAQ. V lost 1 base, J lost 8 bases, and 21 bases lay in between. The CDR3: CASSLEVGSGARHSPLHF. CDR3 nucleotide sequence: TGTGCCAGCAGCTTAGAAGTTGGGTCAGGGGCCCGGCATTCACCCCTCCACTTT.